The next 22 T cell receptor beta chains were all read from a single sample in a study of spatial heterogeneity in lung cancer. TCRdb re-analysed the 5' RACE reads in MiXCR, keeping a single row per CDR3 protein. The data contain some 34,000 distinct CDR3 sequences, about 7.7% of them singletons. Described time point: sample taken at primary tumor resection. The material sequenced was PBMCs, taken at surgery. The receptors were gathered from a female donor with early-stage non-small cell lung cancer.

This clonotype was observed at least ten times. V gene TRBV11-2 combines with J gene TRBJ2-3; unclear D gene. Looked up from germline, CDR1 is SGHAT and CDR2 is FQNNGV. The CDR3 consists of 14 residues. Trimming took off 1 base at V and 2 bases at J, with 7 bases between the two ends. Here the CDR3 DNA reads TGTGCCAGCAGCTTAGGTAGACACACAGATACGCAGTATTTT. Its translation: CASSLGRHTDTQYF.

The chain couples TRBV7-2 to TRBJ2-1; 7 nucleotides agree with TRBD1. CDR1 and CDR2 (germline): SGHTA, FQGNSA. V lost 3 bases and J lost 2; bases outside the gene matches: 4. The CDR3 length is 15 residues. In DNA, the CDR3 is TGTGCCAGCAGCTTCCGACAGGGTGCCTACAATGAGCAGTTCTTC. Amino acids: CASSFRQGAYNEQFF. Variable domain in full (rest from reference TRBV7-2 and TRBJ2-1): GAGVSQSPSNKVTEKGKDVELRCDPISGHTALYWYRQSLGQGLEFLIYFQGNSAPDKSGLPSDRFSAERTGGSVSTLTIQRTQQEDSAVYLCASSFRQGAYNEQFFGPGTRLTVL.

This clonotype appeared a few times. The chain links TRBV5-4 to TRBJ1-2; 9 nucleotides align to TRBD1. The V gene's germline CDR1 is SGHNT and CDR2 YYREEE (reference sequence). The CDR3 is 15 residues long. The J segment lost 7 bases and the V segment lost 4 bases, leaving 11 bases of the junction unmatched. The CDR3 DNA reads TGTGCCAGCAGCCTCCTAAATGGACAGGGGAGTGGCTACACCTTC. It encodes CASSLLNGQGSGYTF.

In this sample, this clonotype turned up many times. This sequence joins TRBV29-1 and TRBJ2-3; D is perhaps TRBD2 (6 bases). V was pared by 3 bases and J by 10 bases, with 14 bases between. Germline CDR1 reads SQVTM; CDR2 reads ANQGSEA. The CDR3 extends over 12 amino acids. CDR3 sequence reads: CSVDLYRDSQYF. The CDR3 DNA reads TGCAGCGTTGATCTTTACCGGGACTCGCAGTATTTT.

This clonotype came up many times. V and J are TRBV10-3 and TRBJ2-7; no clear D gene. V was clipped by 8 bases and J by 2 bases, with 16 bases between them. Germline V gives CDR1 ENHRY, CDR2 SYGVKD. This CDR3 is 14 amino acids long. This CDR3 is CAISPSAQTYEQYF. The CDR3 coding sequence is TGTGCCATCTCCCCTTCGGCCCAGACCTACGAGCAGTACTTC.

This clonotype showed up many times. The chain uses TRBV28 and TRBJ2-5; 7 nucleotides align to TRBD1. This CDR3 comprises 14 residues. Germline lookup yields CDR1 MDHEN and CDR2 SYDVKM. Trimming took 8 bases from V and 1 from J; bases not matched to a gene: 7. CDR3 in amino acids: CASRPGQFQETQYF. CDR3 nucleotide sequence: TGTGCCAGCCGACCGGGACAGTTCCAAGAGACCCAGTACTTC.

This clonotype has more than one count but fewer than ten. The rearrangement links TRBV7-2 to TRBJ1-2; 9 bases fit TRBD1. V lost 0 bases and J lost 2; bases outside the gene matches: 13. The CDR3 extends over 19 amino acids. In germline, CDR1 is SGHTA, CDR2 FQGNSA. CDR3 bases: TGTGCCAGCAGCTTAGCGCCTTACAGGGGGCGTCGTGCGAACTATGGCTACACCTTC. This encodes CASSLAPYRGRRANYGYTF.

Ten or more counts support this clonotype. The gene calls are TRBV5-4 and TRBJ1-2; D unclear. V shed 0 bases and J shed 2 bases, with 8 bases lying between them. CDR3 length: 14 amino acids. CDR1 and CDR2 (germline): SGHNT, YYREEE (reference sequence). The CDR3 protein is CASSLAWANYGYTF. CDR3 nucleotide sequence: TGTGCCAGCAGCTTGGCCTGGGCCAACTATGGCTACACCTTC.

The sample holds a few counts of this clonotype. The rearrangement joins TRBV28 to TRBJ1-6; 10 bases align to TRBD1. The CDR3 runs 16 residues. V lost 6 bases to trimming and J lost 6 bases; unmatched junction nucleotides: 8. Looked up from germline, CDR1 is MDHEN and CDR2 is SYDVKM. The CDR3 sequence is CASRGRQGARNSPLHF. CDR3 sequence (DNA): TGTGCCAGCAGGGGACGACAGGGGGCGCGTAATTCACCCCTCCACTTT.

This clonotype has at least ten counts. The chain combines TRBV5-1 with TRBJ2-5, with D maybe TRBD2 (5 bases). The germline gives CDR1 SGHRS, CDR2 YFSETQ. V was trimmed by 3 bases and J by 2 bases, leaving 14 bases between them. This CDR3 region has 15 residues. The CDR3 spells CASSSLPGEQETQYF. CDR3 nucleotides: TGCGCCAGCAGCTCCCTCCCTGGGGAGCAAGAGACCCAGTACTTC. Supplemented by reference TRBV5-1 and TRBJ2-5, the full variable domain reads KAGVTQTPRYLIKTRGQQVTLSCSPISGHRSVSWYQQTPGQGLQFLFEYFSETQRNKGNFPGRFSGRQFSNSRSEMNVSTLELGDSALYLCASSSLPGEQETQYFGPGTRLLVL.

This clonotype was seen at least ten times. The CDR3 loop is CASSPGPGSGNTIYF. The CDR3, as DNA: TGTGCCAGCAGCCCGGGACCCGGCTCGGGAAACACCATATATTTT. The gene calls are TRBV5-6 and TRBJ1-3, with a possible D match to TRBD1 (5 bases). V lost 4 bases and J 4 bases, leaving 15 bases between the germline ends. The CDR3 extends over 15 amino acids. Germline V gene data show CDR1 as SGHDT and CDR2 as YYEEEE. Combining the CDR3 with reference TRBV5-6 and TRBJ1-3 gives the whole variable domain DAGVTQSPTHLIKTRGQQVTLRCSPKSGHDTVSWYQQALGQGPQFIFQYYEEEERQRGNFPDRFSGHQFPNYSSELNVNALLLGDSALYLCASSPGPGSGNTIYFGEGSWLTVV.

There are many counts of this clonotype. This chain joins TRBV21-1 and TRBJ2-7; TRBD1 is the table's D call and was not checked against the DNA. TRBV21-1 counts as a pseudogene. The CDR3 extends over 12 amino acids. The CDR3 loop is CASSPWEDEQYF. The CDR3 DNA is TGTGCCAGCAGCCCCTGGGAAGACGAGCAGTACTTC.

This clonotype has more than one count but fewer than ten. The chain has TRBV12-3 or TRBV12-4 and TRBJ2-2; 11 positions agree with TRBD2. The CDR3 sequence is 17 residues long. Losses at the gene ends were 5 bases for V and 4 bases for J; bases not matched to a gene: 9. CDR3 residues: CASSRLAGKVGTGELFF. The CDR3 region has the DNA TGTGCCAGCAGTAGACTAGCGGGGAAGGTGGGCACCGGGGAGCTGTTTTTT.

The gene calls are TRBV7-3 and TRBJ2-1; weak D call: TRBD2 (6 bases). Trimming removed 0 bases at V and 10 bases at J, with 16 bases between. The CDR3 has 15 amino acids. Germline CDR1 SGHTA, CDR2 FQGTGA. CDR3 sequence: CASSLTGTLAKEQFF. CDR3 nucleotides: TGTGCCAGCAGCTTAACCGGGACTCTGGCAAAAGAGCAGTTCTTC.

V usage is TRBV2 and J usage is TRBJ1-3; D unresolved. Germline CDR1 is SNHLY and CDR2 is FYNNEI. V dropped 2 bases and J dropped 2 bases, with 13 bases sitting between them. This CDR3 has 16 amino acids. CDR3 in amino acids: CASSESPAVPGNTIYF. The CDR3 DNA sequence: TGTGCCAGCAGTGAATCCCCCGCGGTACCTGGAAACACCATATATTTT.

In its sample, this clonotype was seen many times. The chain links TRBV11-3 to TRBJ2-1, with D unclear. Germline CDR1 is SGHNT and CDR2 is YENEEA. This CDR3 has 16 amino acids. V was shortened by 4 bases and J by 8 bases, with 21 bases between the two germline ends. CDR3 DNA: TGTGCCAGCAGCTCTGGGGTTTTTGGAACCCGCGATGAGCAGTTCTTC. It is translated as CASSSGVFGTRDEQFF.

This clonotype was found a few times. The genes are TRBV6-2 or TRBV6-3 and TRBJ2-1; D possibly corresponds to TRBD1 (6 bases). The ends were cut back, 7 bases at V and 8 bases at J, with 18 bases in the middle. The CDR3 covers 14 residues. Germline assignment: CDR1 MNHEY and CDR2 SVGEGT. The CDR3 here is CASTKQGSSDEQFF. CDR3 nucleotide sequence: TGTGCCAGCACGAAACAGGGATCTTCGGATGAGCAGTTCTTC.

The rearrangement links TRBV20-1 to TRBJ2-5; possibly TRBD2 for D (5 bases). CDR3 length: 14 amino acids. From germline, CDR1 is DFQATT and CDR2 SNEGSKA (reference sequence). V gave up 5 bases and J gave up 2 bases, with 15 bases separating them. CDR3 DNA sequence: TGCAGTGCTCCGGACTGGCCTTTACAAGAGACCCAGTACTTC. Amino acid sequence: CSAPDWPLQETQYF.

There are many counts of this clonotype. The chain is built from TRBV5-1 and TRBJ2-7; no clear D. Germline lookup yields CDR1 SGHRS and CDR2 YFSETQ. The CDR3 has 15 amino acids. The V and J ends lost 0 bases and 2 bases respectively, with 12 bases between them. CDR3 coding DNA: TGCGCCAGCAGCTTGGAAGCAAACAATGCCTACGAGCAGTACTTC. It encodes CASSLEANNAYEQYF.

This clonotype was observed many times. This chain uses TRBV11-2 with TRBJ2-7; 7 bases line up with TRBD1. After removal of 7 bases from V and 2 bases from J, the junction contained 8 bases not matched to a gene. Looked up from germline, CDR1 is SGHAT and CDR2 is FQNNGV. The CDR3 is 14 residues long. CDR3 sequence: CASIPPGTAYEQYF. CDR3 in DNA: TGTGCCAGCATCCCCCCCGGGACAGCCTACGAGCAGTACTTC.

The J gene is TRBJ2-3, the V gene TRBV9, with D possibly TRBD1 on 5 matching bases. CDR3 length equals 14 residues. Trimming stripped 4 bases from V and 5 bases from J, with 14 bases between. CDR1 is SGDLS and CDR2 is YYNGEE in the germline V gene. DNA for the CDR3: TGTGCCAGCAGCAGCTGGGGCACCGGAGATACGCAGTATTTT. Translated, it gives CASSSWGTGDTQYF. The whole variable domain, filled in from reference TRBV9 and TRBJ2-3, reads DSGVTQTPKHLITATGQRVTLRCSPRSGDLSVYWYQQSLDQGLQFLIQYYNGEERAKGNILERFSAQQFPDLHSELNLSSLELGDSALYFCASSSWGTGDTQYFGPGTRLTVL.

There are a few counts of this clonotype. The V call is TRBV20-1, the J call TRBJ2-1; 9 bases agree with TRBD2. Germline CDR1 and CDR2: DFQATT and SNEGSKA (reference sequence). The CDR3 has 12 amino acids. CDR3 in amino acids: CRSGGRYNEQFF. CDR3 DNA sequence: TGCAGAAGCGGGGGGCGGTACAATGAGCAGTTCTTC.